This T cell receptor beta chain was sequenced for a study of early T cells in non-severe SARS-CoV-2 infection. CDR1 is MDHEN and CDR2 is SYDVKM in the germline V gene. This CDR3 spans 12 amino acids. The V end lost 2 bases, the J end lost 4 bases, and 6 bases lay between the germline ends. This clonotype was picked up a small number of times. The protocol attached unique molecular identifiers to individual cDNA molecules. TCRdb ran MiXCR on the 5' RACE reads and lists one entry per CDR3 protein. The sample holds roughly 88,000 distinct CDR3 sequences, around 15% seen once. The sequence came from an adult who was a healthcare worker with PCR-confirmed SARS-CoV-2 infection or an uninfected control (not recorded which). This chain connects TRBV28 to TRBJ2-7, with D hard to call. What was sequenced was whole blood. CDR3 coding DNA: TGTGCCAGCAGTTTAAGACGGTACGAGCAGTACTTC. This sequence encodes CASSLRRYEQYF.